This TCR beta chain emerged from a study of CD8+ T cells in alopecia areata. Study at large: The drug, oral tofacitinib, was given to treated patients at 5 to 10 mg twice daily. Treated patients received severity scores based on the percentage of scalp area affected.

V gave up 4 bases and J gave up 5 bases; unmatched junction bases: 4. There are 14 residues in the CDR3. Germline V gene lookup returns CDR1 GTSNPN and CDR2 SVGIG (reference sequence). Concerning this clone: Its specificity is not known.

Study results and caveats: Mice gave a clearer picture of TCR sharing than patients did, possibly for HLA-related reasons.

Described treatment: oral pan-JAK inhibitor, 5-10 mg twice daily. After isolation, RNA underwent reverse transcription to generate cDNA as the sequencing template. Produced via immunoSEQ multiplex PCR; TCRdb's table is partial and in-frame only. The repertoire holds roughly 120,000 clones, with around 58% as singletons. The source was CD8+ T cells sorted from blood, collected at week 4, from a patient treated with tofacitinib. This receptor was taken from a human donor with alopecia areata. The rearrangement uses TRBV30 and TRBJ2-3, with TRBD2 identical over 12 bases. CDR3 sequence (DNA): TGTGCCTGGAACCTAGCGGGGGGGGAAGATACGCAGTATTTT. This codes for CAWNLAGGEDTQYF.